This TCR beta chain was captured in a study of cytomegalovirus exposure and HLA in healthy donors (dated by TCRdb to the late 2010s). For the study in its entirety: An earlier analysis of fewer than 750 of the donors reported about 300 Gb of sequence data and 117 million unique TCR beta sequences obtained from about 179 million T cells. An early release that covered approximately 600 HLA-typed donors contained about 300 gigabases of sequencing data and some 87 million unique TCR sequences. Among the approximately 420 genotyped donors, under 90% belonged to the genetic ancestry cluster associated with self-reported Caucasian donors. The study aimed to test whether signatures of past pathogen exposure could be identified by cataloging public T cell receptors. The study used immunosequencing to profile the T cell repertoires of several hundred subjects and linked those repertoires to cytomegalovirus serostatus. Besides the first cohort of 666 subjects, a separate validation cohort made up of over 95 different subjects was used. The study combined high-throughput TCR immunosequencing, statistical association of individual TCRs with disease status, and machine learning to predict cytomegalovirus infection status. In a later analysis, previously published TCR beta repertoires from 600 to 850 donors were re-analyzed and high-resolution HLA genotyping was added so that TCR occurrence patterns could be studied. Rather than using new phenotypic data, the later analysis identified candidate immune exposures from TCR beta sequences and from how often those sequences occurred across donors. To decide whether each TCR beta V gene segment behaved as functional or pseudogenic, an earlier analysis of some 580 of the donors relied on high-throughput TCR beta sequencing. Donor age, sex, ethnicity and CMV serostatus were collected together with the repertoire data. Genome-wide SNP genotypes for about 55% of the roughly 670 donors were used in a later genetic analysis, which treated that subset as a discovery cohort. Every discovery cohort repertoire had been produced on one sequencing platform. HLA typing included class I and class II loci at four-digit resolution. Typing coverage varied by locus: 629-630 donors for A, B, C, DRB1 and DQB1; some 520 for DQA1; some 610 for DPA1; 450 to 480 for DPB1. Because of strong linkage in the cohort, four to six DR-DQ haplotypes were treated as single units for association and clustering. Among about 360 genotyped donors of the cohort, an average of roughly 240,000 unique TCR beta nucleotide sequences were sequenced per donor, about a sixth of them non-productive. Study-wide conclusions, independent of this receptor: In vitro tests confirmed that a few of the cytomegalovirus-associated TCR beta chains recognize cytomegalovirus antigens. A group of highly shared sequence variants was considered likely to be a technical artifact of the sequencing pipeline. The study gave a list of 150 to 200 TCR beta chains associated with cytomegalovirus. Because HLA typing was unavailable for some donors at each locus, only the typed subset was used in association tests. Roughly uniform sequencing depth across donors was assumed in presence/absence analyses, although this assumption may not hold. The classifier was reported to diagnose cytomegalovirus status with high specificity and sensitivity in both the original and validation cohorts. In an earlier analysis of some 500 of the donors, most TCR beta V segments appeared in productive rearrangements about 90% or about 30% of the time, broadly matching IMGT annotations. For the cohort, immune exposure information was limited to CMV serostatus. A later analysis found that TCR association rates varied across HLA loci, with DRB1 alleles showing the most associated TCRs and HLA-C alleles the fewest. In a later analysis, several top co-occurrence clusters were reported to appear linked to parvovirus B19, influenza, CMV and Epstein-Barr virus. A further reported finding was that TCR beta sequences accurately predicted the HLA-A and HLA-B alleles for most subjects in the first cohort. The cohort was sequenced for TCR beta chains only, and without alpha or paired-chain data the features that could be detected were limited. Most CMV-associated TCR beta chains appeared to be HLA-restricted in a later analysis, and the HLA associations seemed to be driven largely by CMV exposure. The authors suggested that the approach could potentially be generalized to other disease states and immunological phenotypes. Correlated functional status among segregating V segments might reflect linkage disequilibrium, but an unknown experimental factor could not be ruled out. A later genetic analysis reported fewer N-insertions in productive TCRs among donors in an Asian-associated ancestry cluster than the roughly 700-donor mean. When HLA alleles, especially DR and DQ, strongly co-occurred, TCR associations were difficult to assign to individual alleles. A later genetic analysis associated a missense DCLRE1C variant with V-gene and J-gene trimming of TCR beta chains, and an independent cohort replicated the association. Most TCR sequences were observed very rarely across donors, whereas some public TCRs were present in many individuals. Because the 87-base-pair reads could not distinguish some IMGT-functional V segments, including TRBV6-2 and TRBV6-3, those segments were excluded. In a later analysis, HLA-associated TCR beta chains showed more clonal expansion and lower generation probabilities than non-associated chains that were equally common. Specific HLA alleles were associated with more than 15,000 TCR beta sequences at a false discovery rate of 0.05 in a later analysis. Because counts were too low, roughly 16 rarely observed V segments, including chromosome 9 orphons, were left out of the earlier analysis of 587 of the donors.

The cohort was made up of several hundred healthy bone marrow donors. Cohort members were all nominally healthy when sampled, although unrecorded immune exposures were likely present. The donor was CMV seronegative and belonged to the group of more than 300 seronegative cohort members. A peripheral blood sample was provided by each donor, and peripheral blood mononuclear cells were used for TCR beta sequencing. Genomic DNA was extracted from the blood cell samples with the Qiagen DNeasy Blood Extraction Kit. Unmatched junction bases come to 7, with V trimmed by 1 base and J by 6 bases. Reading from cysteine to phenylalanine, the CDR3 counts 16 amino acids. The CDR3 DNA has 48 bases and is translated from base 1. Reading the germline V gene gives CDR1 SGHRS and CDR2 YFSETQ. The library was produced with the immunoSEQ multiplex PCR assay. For the multiplex PCR, a mixture combining 60 forward primers for TCR Vbeta segments and 13 reverse primers for TCR Jbeta segments was used. The CDR3 region of rearranged TCR beta genes was amplified from genomic DNA with a multiplex PCR assay. Amplified TCR beta libraries were sequenced as 87-base-pair reads on the Illumina HiSeq System. For the original study's pipeline: A later analysis tallied 70 million to 100 million unique TCR beta chains across the 666 repertoires, and approximately 12 million of those chains were shared by two or more donors. Raw reads were error-corrected and collapsed into unique sequences by a nearest-neighbor algorithm in which closely related sequences were merged to remove PCR and sequencing errors. CDR3 sequences were aligned to IMGT reference sequences to assign V, D and J gene segments. For a sequence to be retained, at least a six-nucleotide match to both a V gene segment and a J gene segment was required. A rearrangement counted as productive if the CDR3 had no stop codons and remained in frame with V and J, and every other rearrangement counted as non-productive. CDR3 was defined by IMGT convention, running from the second conserved V-encoded cysteine to the conserved J-encoded phenylalanine. In an earlier analysis of roughly 610 of the donors, sequences lacking an unambiguous match to a single V gene segment were excluded. An earlier analysis of a few hundred of the donors classified V segments as functional when productive rearrangements were above 56.7% and as segregating when the standard deviation between donors was above 5%. A statistical classification framework was developed to diagnose cytomegalovirus status using the catalog of TCR beta chain sequences. A later analysis assigned V and J genes by comparing TCR nucleotide sequences with IMGT/GENE-DB human TR gene sequences. A later analysis assigned CDR3 sequences and most-parsimonious VDJ recombination scenarios with the TCRdist pipeline. In a later analysis, each TCR beta chain was defined by its CDR3 amino acid sequence together with its V-gene family, and reads lacking a unique V-gene family were excluded. To address suspected cross-contamination and a sequencing artifact, a later analysis removed under 600 highly shared, low-generation-probability nucleotide sequences. A later analysis calculated a clonal expansion index for each public chain from normalized within-repertoire ranks of inferred template counts. In a later analysis, generation probabilities were computed using a VDJ recombination model fitted to out-of-frame rearrangements, and the results were checked against IGoR. Hypergeometric tests were used in a later analysis to score TCR-TCR, TCR-HLA and TCR-CMV co-occurrence, with a repertoire-size bias correction applied to the TCR pairs. To estimate false discovery rates, a later analysis permuted the HLA or CMV assignments 20 times. In a later analysis, co-occurring TCRs were grouped using DBSCAN, with TCRdist sequence similarity added in when clustering inside HLA-allele-positive subsets. Co-occurrence clustering excluded repertoires with fewer than 30,000 or more than 120,000 public chains, plus five with anomalous nucleotide sharing. TCRdb mirrors the immuneACCESS table, restricted to in-frame sequences. Some clones are absent from its copies; in checked studies, under half trace to an unresolved V gene, and the reason for the others is unknown. Clone size and the V and J calls come from that table; the DNA yielded D and trimming. This sample gives some 150,000 clones in total; more than 70% of them show up just once. The ten largest clones capture 1.3% to 1.5% of the sample.

Notes on this clone: Its antigen is not yet known. No base qualities exist here, and no much larger clone lies one base off it.

The TCR comes from a man aged 55-75 years in good health and CMV-seronegative. The V gene is TRBV5-1 and the J gene is TRBJ2-1, and TRBD2 aligns with 10 junction nucleotides. Sequenced input: PBMCs. CDR3 sequence: CASSLTGLAEPNEQFF. The DNA sequence reads TGCGCCAGCAGCTTGACAGGACTAGCGGAGCCCAATGAGCAGTTCTTC.